A selection of T cell receptor beta chains follows, all from one sample in a study of shared clonotypes between healthy human individuals. Sequenced by immunoSEQ multiplex PCR; TCRdb stores in-frame clones only, minus some. This sample yields about 690,000 clones, of which around 90% are seen a single time; approximately 35% belongs to the top ten. Sequences were obtained from memory CD8+ T cells from PBMCs. All receptors come from a man in his late teens or twenties in good health. Some clones in this sample may be carry-over from other donors' samples. CDR3s include the opening cysteine and the closing phenylalanine or tryptophan. Each record gives: clone size, V gene, CDR3 protein. Size is stated for part of the rows, as once, few or many counts, or as a class when the clone is expanded.

size: -
V: TRBV11-2
CDR3: CASSYGRITVGNTIYF

size: -
V: TRBV28
CDR3: CASSLLGLGTEAFF

size: -
V: TRBV14
CDR3: CASSQGGRSHYNEQFF

size: -
V: TRBV9
CDR3: CASSTGTGYAYEQYF

size: -
V: TRBV6-5
CDR3: CASSQTSGWPGELFF

size: -
V: TRBV10-3
CDR3: CAISESMAPGQTRETQYF

size: -
V: TRBV6-5
CDR3: CASSYGFGNEQYF

size: -
V: TRBV9
CDR3: CASSETGGSNQPQHF

size: -
V: TRBV18
CDR3: CASSPPRAGNQETQYF

size: -
V: TRBV28
CDR3: CAVHQFTSIAKPNTGELFF

size: once
V: TRBV25-1
CDR3: CASSGGPTDTQYF

size: -
V: TRBV6-1
CDR3: CASKRTTTYNEQFF

size: few
V: TRBV19
CDR3: CASIDDPGIQYF

size: -
V: TRBV19
CDR3: CASLAGGHYNEQFF

size: -
V: TRBV27
CDR3: CASSFLSRFYEQYF

size: -
V: TRBV28
CDR3: CASSLRGLVDTGELFF